This T cell receptor (beta chain) was obtained from a study of shared clonotypes between healthy human individuals. Measured with immunoSEQ multiplex PCR; TCRdb has only the in-frame clones, and not every one. This repertoire shows about 490,000 clones, 65% to 85% found once; its top ten account for 9.5% to 15%. This CDR3 has 15 amino acids. Germline lookup yields CDR1 MNHEY and CDR2 SMNVEV (reference sequence). Losses at the gene ends were 5 bases for V and 2 bases for J; bases not matched to a gene: 4. The origin of this receptor is a woman aged 40 to 50 in good health. Some clones in this sample may be carry-over from other donors' samples. V usage is TRBV27 and J usage is TRBJ2-3, with 10 bases aligning to TRBD1. The sample consisted of PBMCs. The CDR3 DNA reads as TGTGCCAGCAGTGGGGGACAGGGGAACACAGATACGCAGTATTTT. Translated: CASSGGQGNTDTQYF.